This T cell receptor beta chain was identified in a study of T cells in Graves' hyperthyroidism and ophthalmopathy. Germline V gene sequence: CDR1 SGDLS, CDR2 YYNGEE. The CDR3 is 13 amino acids. Germline trimming cut 4 bases from V and 5 bases from J; bases unmatched to any gene: 5. RNA transcripts served as the template for amplifying TCR beta CDR3 regions. First-round RT-PCR of the TCR CDR3 relied on the HTBI primer set. MiXCR, applied by TCRdb to the multiplex PCR reads, yields one record per CDR3 protein. Seen here are 240,000 or so distinct CDR3 sequences, roughly 15% observed once, and the top ten hold around 28%. Enrolled ophthalmopathy patients presented with a Clinical Activity Score of at least 3, a NOSPECS grade of at least 4, and disease duration under 3 months.

V and J are TRBV9 and TRBJ2-5, with 7 bases that match TRBD2. The clonotype comes from a young woman with Graves' ophthalmopathy. The sequencing sample was made of blood. The CDR3 DNA is TGTGCCAGCAGCCCGACTAGCACGGAGACCCAGTACTTC. Its translation is CASSPTSTETQYF.